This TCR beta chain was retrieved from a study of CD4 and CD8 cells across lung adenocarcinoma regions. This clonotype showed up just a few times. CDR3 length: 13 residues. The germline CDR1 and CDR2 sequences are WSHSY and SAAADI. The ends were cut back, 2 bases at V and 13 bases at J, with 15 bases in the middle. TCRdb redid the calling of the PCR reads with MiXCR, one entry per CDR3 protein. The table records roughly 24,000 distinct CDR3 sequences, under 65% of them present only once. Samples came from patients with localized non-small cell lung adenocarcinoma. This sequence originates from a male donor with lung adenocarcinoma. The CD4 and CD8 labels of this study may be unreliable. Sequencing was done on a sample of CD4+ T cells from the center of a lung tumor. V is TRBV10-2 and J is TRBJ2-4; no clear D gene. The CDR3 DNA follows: TGCGCCAGCAGTGAGACCGAAGCAGATATGCAGTACTTC. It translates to CASSETEADMQYF.